Below are 7 T cell receptor beta chains sequenced from a single sample in a study of control samples from healthy donors and cancer patients. Using immunoSEQ multiplex PCR, the repertoire was profiled, and TCRdb retains in-frame clones only, with some absent. The sample carries about 42,000 clones, roughly 83% recorded once. The sample consisted of blood. These receptors were taken from a man in his sixties in good health.

This chain uses TRBV6-5 with TRBJ2-5, with unresolved D. V dropped 2 bases and J dropped 4 bases, with 8 bases sitting between them. Germline loops: CDR1 MNHEY, CDR2 SVGAGI. The CDR3 is 13 residues long. Written as DNA, the CDR3 is TGTGCCAGCAGTTACATTATAGGAGAGACCCAGTACTTC. Protein sequence: CASSYIIGETQYF.

The rearrangement links TRBV19 to TRBJ2-2, with 7 bases identical to TRBD1. The CDR3 consists of 17 residues. The J segment lost 5 bases and the V segment lost 5 bases, leaving 14 bases of the junction unmatched. The germline V gene encodes CDR1 LNHDA and CDR2 SQIVND (reference sequence). CDR3 in amino acids: CASSPRLTGSGTGELFF. As DNA, the CDR3 is TGTGCCAGTAGTCCGAGATTGACAGGGAGTGGTACCGGGGAGCTGTTTTTT.

The rearrangement links TRBV29-1 to TRBJ1-2, with D perhaps TRBD1 (6 bases). Looked up from germline, CDR1 is SQVTM and CDR2 is ANQGSEA. Trimming stripped 2 bases from V and 7 bases from J, with 17 bases between. There are 14 residues in the CDR3. CDR3 in amino acids: CSVENIQGVGGYTF. CDR3 DNA sequence: TGCAGCGTTGAAAATATACAGGGCGTGGGTGGCTACACCTTC.

This chain joins TRBV10-2 and TRBJ2-3, with unresolved D. This CDR3 contains 13 residues. Between the trimmed V and J ends, which lost 6 bases and 0 bases, there was a span of 7 bases. Germline CDR1 is WSHSY and CDR2 is SAAADI. This CDR3 reads CASRGASTDTQYF. CDR3 coding DNA: TGCGCCAGCAGGGGCGCTAGCACAGATACGCAGTATTTT.

The chain employs TRBV28 and TRBJ2-7; 9 nucleotides agree with TRBD2. There are 15 residues in the CDR3. Germline V gene sequence: CDR1 MDHEN, CDR2 SYDVKM. The V segment lost 4 bases and the J segment 3 bases; nucleotides outside the gene matches: 7. The CDR3 loop is CASSSFSGRIYEQYF. The DNA for the CDR3 is TGTGCCAGCAGTTCCTTCAGCGGGAGGATCTACGAGCAGTACTTC.

This chain links TRBV30 with TRBJ2-1; 7 bases align to TRBD1. Germline V gives CDR1 GTSNPN, CDR2 SVGIG (reference sequence). Unmatched junction bases numbered 16, after V lost 5 bases and J lost 0 bases. This CDR3 comprises 18 residues. In DNA, the CDR3 is TGTGCCTGGGATAGGGGGCAGGGGCCCGTTAACTCCTACAATGAGCAGTTCTTC. It is translated as CAWDRGQGPVNSYNEQFF.

The gene calls are TRBV2 and TRBJ1-1; unclear D gene. The CDR3 consists of 14 residues. The V gene's germline CDR1 is SNHLY and CDR2 FYNNEI. V lost 5 bases, J lost 0 bases, and 10 bases lay in between. The CDR3 DNA follows: TGTGCCAGCAGTTGGGCCTTCATGAACACTGAAGCTTTCTTT. This encodes CASSWAFMNTEAFF.